A single sample gave rise to the 30 T cell receptor beta chains below, sequenced in a study of regulatory dendritic cells for organ transplantation (dated by TCRdb to the late 2010s). The method behind the library was the immunoSEQ multiplex PCR assay. The immuneACCESS repertoire file appears here via TCRdb, limited to in-frame rearrangements. These files lack a portion of the clones; in checked studies, under half of the deficit traces to unresolved V genes, and the cause of the others is not known. This sample is represented by about 34,000 clones; roughly 89% of them were singletons. Together, the top ten hold approximately 0.059% of the sample. Sequencing used naive CD4+ T cells from blood. Per the publication, the cell subset or site label means: CD45RA+ naive T cells. The source is a human donor in good health.

This chain connects TRBV6-1 to TRBJ2-3; TRBD2 agrees at 7 bases. CDR1 is MNHNS, CDR2 SASEGT, per germline. This CDR3 contains 17 residues. V lost 1 base and J lost 0; bases outside the gene matches: 7. CDR3 in DNA: TGTGCCAGCAGTGAAGGGAAGACTAGCCCTAGCACAGATACGCAGTATTTT. This sequence encodes CASSEGKTSPSTDTQYF.

The count of this clone is one. The rearrangement links TRBV5-4 to TRBJ2-3, with TRBD2 matching 9 bases. Germline CDR1 reads SGHNT; CDR2 reads YYREEE (reference sequence). The CDR3 contains 15 residues. V was clipped by 1 base and J by 6 bases; unmatched bases: 6. CDR3 DNA: TGTGCCAGCAGCTTGCCTGGCAGCGGGGGGGATACGCAGTATTTT. Translation: CASSLPGSGGDTQYF. Filled out from reference TRBV5-4 and TRBJ2-3, the complete variable domain reads ETGVTQSPTHLIKTRGQQVTLRCSSQSGHNTVSWYQQALGQGPQFIFQYYREEENGRGNFPPRFSGLQFPNYSSELNVNALELDDSALYLCASSLPGSGGDTQYFGPGTRLTVL.

This chain connects TRBV28 to TRBJ1-5; D may be TRBD1 (6 bases). This CDR3 comprises 14 residues. Germline CDR1 is MDHEN and CDR2 is SYDVKM. The ends were cut back, 2 bases at V and 2 bases at J, with 7 bases in the middle. The CDR3: CASSLGGRNQPQHF. CDR3 in DNA: TGTGCCAGCAGTTTAGGGGGCCGCAATCAGCCCCAGCATTTT.

The table lists this clone with a count of one. V is TRBV5-1 and J is TRBJ1-2, with D perhaps TRBD1 (5 bases). Trimming removed 4 bases from V and 8 bases from J, with 12 bases in between. The CDR3 is 12 residues long. Germline V gives CDR1 SGHRS, CDR2 YFSETQ. The CDR3 is CASSQRDAGYTF. CDR3 sequence (DNA): TGCGCCAGCAGCCAAAGGGACGCCGGCTACACCTTC.

V usage is TRBV30 and J usage is TRBJ2-5, with 9 bases that match TRBD2. Per the germline V gene, CDR1 is GTSNPN and CDR2 is SVGIG (reference sequence). This CDR3 region has 16 residues. Losses at the gene ends were 3 bases for V and 1 base for J; bases not matched to a gene: 9. CDR3 coding DNA: TGTGCCTGGAGCCGAGGGGGTAGCGGGAGCCAAGAGACCCAGTACTTC. It is translated as CAWSRGGSGSQETQYF.

This chain uses TRBV30 with TRBJ2-3, with 7 bases that match TRBD1. V was clipped by 5 bases and J by 0 bases; unmatched bases: 2. This CDR3 has 13 amino acids. CDR1 and CDR2 from the germline V gene are GTSNPN and SVGIG (reference sequence). The CDR3 loop is CAWRQGSTDTQYF. CDR3 bases: TGTGCCTGGCGACAGGGAAGCACAGATACGCAGTATTTT. Complete variable domain (other parts from reference TRBV30 and TRBJ2-3): SQTIHQWPATLVQPVGSPLSLECTVEGTSNPNLYWYRQAAGRGLQLLFYSVGIGQISSEVPQNLSASRPQDRQFILSSKKLLLSDSGFYLCAWRQGSTDTQYFGPGTRLTVL.

J is TRBJ1-5 and V is TRBV6-5; 8 bases are a match to TRBD1. The CDR3 consists of 14 residues. V shed 7 bases and J 6 bases; nucleotides not matched to a gene: 8. Germline V gives CDR1 MNHEY, CDR2 SVGAGI. In nucleotides, the CDR3 is TGTGCCAGCAAATCAGGGGGCGTAGGTCAGCCCCAGCATTTT. Encoded protein: CASKSGGVGQPQHF.

The chain has TRBV7-2 and TRBJ2-1; D is ambiguous. The ends were cut back, 5 bases at V and 7 bases at J, with 18 bases in the middle. The germline CDR1 and CDR2 sequences are SGHTA and FQGNSA. The CDR3 contains 15 residues. CDR3 protein: CASSPSRRRGNEQFF. The CDR3 DNA is TGTGCCAGCAGCCCCTCCCGTCGACGTGGGAATGAGCAGTTCTTC.

This clone was observed a handful of times. The rearrangement uses TRBV9 and TRBJ1-4; TRBD1 might be the D (5 bases). The CDR3 contains 15 residues. Germline V gene data show CDR1 as SGDLS and CDR2 as YYNGEE. V lost 1 base to trimming and J lost 6 bases, with 13 bases between them. This CDR3 reads CASSVFEGRDEKLFF. DNA for the CDR3: TGTGCCAGCAGCGTATTCGAGGGGAGGGATGAAAAACTGTTTTTT.

This chain links TRBV4-1 with TRBJ1-4; TRBD1 matches 8 bases. V shed 2 bases, J shed 7 bases, and the junction held 6 bases outside the gene matches. CDR3 size: 15 residues. Germline CDR1 is MGHRA and CDR2 is YSYEKL. The CDR3 loop reads CASSQSAGGVEKLFF. CDR3 bases: TGCGCCAGCAGCCAATCTGCAGGGGGCGTTGAAAAACTGTTTTTT.

The chain employs TRBV2 and TRBJ1-6, with D tentatively TRBD1 (5 bases). The CDR3 covers 15 residues. Germline values: CDR1 SNHLY, CDR2 FYNNEI. Trimming pared 10 bases from V and 9 bases from J, leaving 22 bases between. The CDR3: CATYPAGQAGSPLHF. The DNA for the CDR3 is TGTGCCACCTATCCAGCCGGACAAGCGGGTTCACCCCTCCACTTT.

This chain links TRBV19 with TRBJ2-3; D call uncertain. The germline gives CDR1 LNHDA, CDR2 SQIVND (reference sequence). This CDR3 comprises 15 residues. V lost 5 bases to trimming and J lost 0 bases, with 12 bases between them. The CDR3 loop is CASSPIDGSTDTQYF. The CDR3 nucleotides are TGTGCCAGTAGTCCTATCGACGGGAGCACAGATACGCAGTATTTT.

The rearrangement joins TRBV28 to TRBJ1-5, with D unclear. The CDR3 sequence is 14 residues long. Germline loops: CDR1 MDHEN, CDR2 SYDVKM. Trimming took 5 bases from V and 4 from J, leaving 12 bases between them. CDR3 region: CASSQVSQNQPQHF. CDR3 in DNA: TGTGCCAGCAGTCAGGTCTCGCAAAATCAGCCCCAGCATTTT. Complete variable domain (other parts from reference TRBV28 and TRBJ1-5): DVKVTQSSRYLVKRTGEKVFLECVQDMDHENMFWYRQDPGLGLRLIYFSYDVKMKEKGDIPEGYSVSREKKERFSLILESASTNQTSMYLCASSQVSQNQPQHFGDGTRLSIL.

This rearrangement joins TRBV5-6 to TRBJ2-2; D uncertain. In germline, CDR1 is SGHDT, CDR2 YYEEEE. CDR3 length: 12 amino acids. The V end lost 2 bases, the J end lost 5 bases, and 4 bases lay between the germline ends. Here the CDR3 DNA reads TGTGCCAGCAGCTTCAGTACCGGGGAGCTGTTTTTT. Amino acid sequence: CASSFSTGELFF.

The chain joins TRBV9 to TRBJ2-7, with 9 bases aligning to TRBD2. From germline, CDR1 is SGDLS and CDR2 YYNGEE. The CDR3 consists of 15 residues. J was trimmed by 0 bases and V by 2 bases; bases with no gene match: 3. CDR3: CASSVRSGSSYEQYF. The CDR3 nucleotides are TGTGCCAGCAGCGTTCGTAGCGGGAGCTCCTACGAGCAGTACTTC.

Remarks on this clone: The junction departs from germline at one end; a sequencing error may be responsible. V usage is TRBV7-2 and J usage is TRBJ2-7; D might be TRBD2 (6 bases). Germline V gene data show CDR1 as SGHTA and CDR2 as FQGNSA. The CDR3 covers 12 residues. CDR3 loop: CASSLDRGTPHF. DNA for the CDR3: TGTGCCAGCAGCTTAGACCGGGGGACGCCTCACTTC.

This chain links TRBV15 with TRBJ2-3; the match to TRBD2 covers 11 bases. V gave up 0 bases and J gave up 4 bases; unmatched junction bases: 24. This CDR3 comprises 23 residues. Germline-derived CDR1 and CDR2 are LNHNV and YYDKDF (reference sequence). The CDR3 DNA follows: TGTGCCACCAGCAGAGATTACTCGGGAGCTAGCGGGAGGACGACATCCAGGGCAGATACGCAGTATTTT. Protein product: CATSRDYSGASGRTTSRADTQYF.

Only one count was recorded for this clone. The chain is built from TRBV5-1 and TRBJ2-7, with TRBD2 matching 8 bases. Germline-derived CDR1 and CDR2 are SGHRS and YFSETQ. CDR3 length equals 16 residues. The V segment lost 5 bases and the J segment 0 bases; nucleotides outside the gene matches: 10. CDR3 nucleotides: TGCGCCAGCAGTCCGACGACTAGCGCGATCTCCTACGAGCAGTACTTC. Residues: CASSPTTSAISYEQYF.

This clone has more than one count but fewer than ten. This chain uses TRBV7-9 with TRBJ1-5; no clear D gene. The CDR3 is 15 residues long. CDR1 is SEHNR, CDR2 FQNEAQ, per germline (reference sequence). Between the trimmed V and J ends, which lost 5 bases and 3 bases, there was a span of 14 bases. The CDR3 DNA is TGTGCCAGCAGCGAAGATCATCACTTCAATCAGCCCCAGCATTTT. Its protein is CASSEDHHFNQPQHF.

The table lists this clone with a few counts. The chain is built from TRBV6-5 and TRBJ1-5; 10 bases map to TRBD1. CDR3 size: 15 residues. Trimming took 5 bases from V and 5 from J; bases not matched to a gene: 6. CDR1 is MNHEY, CDR2 SVGAGI, per germline. CDR3: CASSRQGQGHQPQHF. The CDR3 DNA follows: TGTGCCAGCAGTCGACAGGGACAGGGGCATCAGCCCCAGCATTTT.

The rearrangement uses TRBV13 and TRBJ2-1; D remains ambiguous. Between the trimmed V and J ends, which lost 1 base and 7 bases, there was a span of 20 bases. This CDR3 is built from 17 residues. Germline-derived CDR1 and CDR2 are PRHDT and FYEKMQ (reference sequence). The CDR3 DNA is TGTGCCAGCAGCTTAGATTTAGGACGCGATATCCCTAATGAGCAGTTCTTC. Its protein product is CASSLDLGRDIPNEQFF.

This clone has only a few counts. J is TRBJ1-1 and V is TRBV9; no firm D call. The V and J ends lost 2 bases and 6 bases respectively, with 8 bases between them. The CDR3 loop spans 12 amino acids. The germline V gene has CDR1 SGDLS and CDR2 YYNGEE. In nucleotides, the CDR3 is TGTGCCAGCAGCGTTGGACCGTCTGAAGCTTTCTTT. It yields the protein CASSVGPSEAFF.

This rearrangement joins TRBV7-3 to TRBJ2-5; D might be TRBD1 (6 bases). Germline V CDR1 and CDR2: SGHTA, FQGTGA. V lost 5 bases and J 3 bases, leaving 13 bases between the germline ends. This CDR3 comprises 14 residues. The CDR3 protein is CASSRGQLKETQYF. CDR3 DNA sequence: TGTGCCAGCAGCCGCGGACAGCTCAAAGAGACCCAGTACTTC.

This sequence joins TRBV4-3 and TRBJ2-2; TRBD2 matches at 14 bases. The CDR3 length is 17 residues. Germline V gene sequence: CDR1 LGHNA, CDR2 YSLEER. After removal of 3 bases from V and 5 bases from J, the junction contained 5 bases not matched to a gene. The CDR3 here is CASSQLGTSGGTGELFF. For the CDR3, the DNA is TGCGCCAGCAGCCAGCTTGGGACTAGCGGGGGAACCGGGGAGCTGTTTTTT.

J is TRBJ1-1 and V is TRBV18; D remains ambiguous. Germline values: CDR1 KGHSH, CDR2 LQKENI. The CDR3 runs to 13 residues. Trimming pared 1 base from V and 3 bases from J, leaving 6 bases between. As DNA, the CDR3 is TGTGCCAGCTCACCACGTGGGGACACTGAAGCTTTCTTT. It specifies CASSPRGDTEAFF. Variable domain in full (rest from reference TRBV18 and TRBJ1-1): NAGVMQNPRHLVRRRGQEARLRCSPMKGHSHVYWYRQLPEEGLKFMVYLQKENIIDESGMPKERFSAEFPKEGPSILRIQQVVRGDSAAYFCASSPRGDTEAFFGQGTRLTVV.

V usage is TRBV10-3 and J usage is TRBJ1-5; tentative D call: TRBD1 (6 bases). Germline V lookup: CDR1 ENHRY, CDR2 SYGVKD. The CDR3 runs 14 residues. With 0 bases removed from V and 5 bases from J, the gap between germline ends came to 8 bases. The CDR3 DNA follows: TGTGCCATCAGTGAGTCGTCAGGGGATCAGCCCCAGCATTTT. Amino acids: CAISESSGDQPQHF.

The chain employs TRBV28 and TRBJ1-5; D perhaps matches TRBD1 (5 bases). From germline, CDR1 is MDHEN and CDR2 SYDVKM. CDR3 size: 14 residues. V lost 7 bases and J 6 bases, leaving 16 bases between the germline ends. CDR3 sequence (DNA): TGTGCCAGCACCTCCGCAGGGTCCGGTCAGCCCCAGCATTTT. It is translated as CASTSAGSGQPQHF.

The chain carries TRBV15 and TRBJ1-4; D uncertain. CDR1 and CDR2 from the germline V gene are LNHNV and YYDKDF (reference sequence). The ends were cut back, 0 bases at V and 5 bases at J, with 10 bases in the middle. The CDR3 has 15 residues. The CDR3 DNA follows: TGTGCCACCAGCAGAGACCATCCGGGGAATGAAAAACTGTTTTTT. Its protein product is CATSRDHPGNEKLFF. Complete variable domain (other parts from reference TRBV15 and TRBJ1-4): DAMVIQNPRYQVTQFGKPVTLSCSQTLNHNVMYWYQQKSSQAPKLLFHYYDKDFNNEADTPDNFQSRRPNTSFCFLDIRSPGLGDTAMYLCATSRDHPGNEKLFFGSGTQLSVL.

V gene TRBV11-2 combines with J gene TRBJ2-7; D is undetermined. Deletions cut 6 bases from V and 3 bases from J, with 12 bases between. CDR3 length: 13 residues. Per germline, CDR1 SGHAT and CDR2 FQNNGV. CDR3 in amino acids: CASSTSANYEQYF. The CDR3 DNA is TGTGCCAGCAGTACCAGCGCAAACTACGAGCAGTACTTC.

The chain is built from TRBV6-6 and TRBJ2-5; maybe TRBD1 (6 bases). The CDR3 totals 13 residues. The V end was cut by 2 bases, the J end by 3 bases, with 7 bases between. The germline V gene has CDR1 MNHNY and CDR2 SVGAGI (reference sequence). The CDR3 DNA reads as TGTGCCAGCAGTTACGACAGGAAAGAGACCCAGTACTTC. Translating it yields CASSYDRKETQYF.